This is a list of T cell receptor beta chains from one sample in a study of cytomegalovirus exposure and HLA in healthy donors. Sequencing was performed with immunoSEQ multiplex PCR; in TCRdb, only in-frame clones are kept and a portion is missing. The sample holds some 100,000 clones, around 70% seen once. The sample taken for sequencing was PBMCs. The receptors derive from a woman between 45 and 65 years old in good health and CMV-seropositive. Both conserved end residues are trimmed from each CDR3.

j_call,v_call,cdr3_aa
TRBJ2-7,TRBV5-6,ASASGSSYEQY
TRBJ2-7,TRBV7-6,ASSPGTGSYEQY
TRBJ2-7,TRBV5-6,ASSLGGDLHEQY
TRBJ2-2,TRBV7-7,ASSLGTTGTGELF
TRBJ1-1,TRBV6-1,ASSPSTGIRTEAF
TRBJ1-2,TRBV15,ATSRDTKGAGGYT
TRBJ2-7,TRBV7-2,ASSPPNRGPHEQY
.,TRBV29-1,SVVWSRGSYEQY
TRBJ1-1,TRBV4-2,ASSQTSGSTNTEAF
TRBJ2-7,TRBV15,ATSREVGEAGYEQY
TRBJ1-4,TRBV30,AWSGQGTEKLF
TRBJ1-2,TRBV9,ASSEGGTAYGYT
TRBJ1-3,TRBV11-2,ASSSLKRDWGNTIY
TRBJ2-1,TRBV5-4,ASSQTGLAGDNEQF
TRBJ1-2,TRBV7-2,ASSSRDRGGGYT
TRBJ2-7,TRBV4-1,ASSQVPGQGYEQY
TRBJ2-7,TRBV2,ASSERLAGGQSYEQY
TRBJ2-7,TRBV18,ASSDRTSGGEQY
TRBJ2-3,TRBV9,ASSVHWTGGRDTQY
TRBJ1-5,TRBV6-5,ASSFSTGRQPQH
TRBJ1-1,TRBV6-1,ASNKDSYTGQAF
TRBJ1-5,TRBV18,ASSLAPRDNNQPQH
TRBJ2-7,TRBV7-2,ASSFPGTSGSWQY
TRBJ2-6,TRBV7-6,ASSFPSGQVFSGANVLT
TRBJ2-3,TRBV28,ASSSRDTDTQY
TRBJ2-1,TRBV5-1,ASSAGQGAGEQF
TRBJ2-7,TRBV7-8,ASSLVEPREIRY
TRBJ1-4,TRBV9,ASSQGQGTNEKLF
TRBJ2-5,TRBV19,ASSIGTQETQY
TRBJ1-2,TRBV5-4,ASSLDREWNYGYT
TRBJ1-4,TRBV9,ASSVGGGGTNEKLF
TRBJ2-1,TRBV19,ASSWIAESSYNEQF
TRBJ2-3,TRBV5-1,ASSLEDRVPDTQY
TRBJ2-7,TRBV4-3,ASSQELMTYYEQY
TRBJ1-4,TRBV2,ASLRANEKLF
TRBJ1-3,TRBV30,AWTRTGSSGNTIY
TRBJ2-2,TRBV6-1,ATHPTGSGELF
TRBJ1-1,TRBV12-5,ASGSQVNTEAF
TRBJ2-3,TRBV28,ASSLLRGMTDTQY
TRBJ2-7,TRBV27,ASSLSASGNYEQY
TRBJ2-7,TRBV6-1,ASSVQGMGEQY